Below are 8 T cell receptor beta chains sequenced from a single sample in a study of OX40 agonist ivuxolimab in advanced cancers. The table came from immunoSEQ multiplex PCR; TCRdb's copy has only in-frame clones and leaves some out. Altogether tens of thousands of clones are present, approximately 90% being singletons, with the ten largest covering about a tenth. Specimen: CD4+ or CD8+ T cells sorted from blood, collected in a trial of the OX40 agonist ivuxolimab. These receptors all stem from an adult with an advanced solid tumor such as melanoma, head and neck, liver or kidney cancer.

This clone was seen a single time. The chain has TRBV2 and TRBJ2-7; 9 bases fit TRBD1. Germline V gene data show CDR1 as SNHLY and CDR2 as FYNNEI. Trimming cost V 5 bases and J 5 bases; bases outside gene matches: 7. CDR3 length: 14 amino acids. The CDR3, as DNA: TGTGCCAGCAGTCCGGGACAGGGACAGAACGAGCAGTACTTC. It yields the protein CASSPGQGQNEQYF.

The chain is built from TRBV7-9 and TRBJ2-3; no firm D call. The V end lost 4 bases, the J end lost 2 bases, and 13 bases lay between the germline ends. The CDR3 contains 15 residues. Per germline, CDR1 SEHNR and CDR2 FQNEAQ (reference sequence). CDR3 nucleotides: TGTGCCAGCAGCTCCTCCGTTGCCCTCACAGATACGCAGTATTTT. Translation gives CASSSSVALTDTQYF.

This chain uses TRBV4-1 with TRBJ1-6, with D possibly being TRBD1 (6 bases). Germline V gene data show CDR1 as MGHRA and CDR2 as YSYEKL. The CDR3 totals 15 residues. The V end was cut by 0 bases, the J end by 10 bases, with 13 bases between. The CDR3 DNA reads as TGCGCCAGCAGCCAAGACGGACAGATAGGATCACCCCTCCACTTT. Residues: CASSQDGQIGSPLHF.

V gene TRBV7-8 combines with J gene TRBJ1-2; D remains unclear. Germline V gene lookup returns CDR1 SGHVS and CDR2 FQNEAQ. This CDR3 is built from 14 residues. Trimming took off 2 bases at V and 1 base at J, with 8 bases between the two ends. CDR3 loop: CASSLSEDNYGYTF. For the CDR3, the DNA is TGTGCCAGCAGCTTAAGTGAGGATAACTATGGCTACACCTTC.

V is TRBV5-6 and J is TRBJ1-1; D is possibly TRBD1 (6 bases). Germline values: CDR1 SGHDT, CDR2 YYEEEE. V lost 0 bases, J lost 0 bases, and 12 bases lay in between. There are 16 residues in the CDR3. The CDR3 sequence: CASSLEGVGVNTEAFF. The CDR3 DNA follows: TGTGCCAGCAGCTTGGAGGGGGTAGGGGTGAACACTGAAGCTTTCTTT.

The rearrangement uses TRBV7-8 and TRBJ1-5, with unresolved D. The CDR3 runs to 13 residues. Germline CDR1 and CDR2: SGHVS and FQNEAQ. V was cut by 2 bases and J by 9 bases, with 11 bases left in between. The CDR3 nucleotides are TGTGCCAGCAGCTTAAGCAGCCGCCGGCCCCAGCATTTT. Translation: CASSLSSRRPQHF.

The chain links TRBV6-5 to TRBJ1-2, with D maybe TRBD1 (6 bases). The germline V and J ends were trimmed by 2 bases and 7 bases, with 14 bases remaining between them. CDR1 and CDR2 from the germline V gene are MNHEY and SVGAGI. CDR3 length: 14 amino acids. The CDR3 DNA sequence: TGTGCCAGCAGTTACGAGGGGGGGCGCGGTGGCTACACCTTC. It translates to CASSYEGGRGGYTF.

The rearrangement uses TRBV27 and TRBJ1-1; D is possibly TRBD1 (5 bases). The length of the CDR3 is 15 residues. Trimming left V 2 bases short and J 1 base short, with 11 bases between. Germline CDR1 is MNHEY and CDR2 is SMNVEV (reference sequence). The CDR3 DNA sequence: TGTGCCAGCAGTTTAGGGGCAGGTTCGAACACTGAAGCTTTCTTT. It specifies CASSLGAGSNTEAFF.